The subject of this entry is one TCR beta chain. Its specific antigen is unknown. The sample holds no much larger clone one base away, and base qualities are not on file. The immunoSEQ Assay, a bias-controlled multiplex PCR, was used to amplify TCRbeta CDR3 regions from genomic DNA. In the source study's methods: Within the assay, amplification of reference gene primers was used to estimate how many nucleated cells each sample contained. To quantify the absolute abundance of each unique TCRbeta CDR3 rearrangement, sequence reads were collapsed and filtered. For each sample, productive Simpson clonality was calculated as the square root of Simpson's diversity index across productive rearrangements. Held by TCRdb, this immuneACCESS table contains in-frame sequences only and omits some clones. Under half of the omission traces to an unresolved V gene where checked; the cause of the rest is unknown. From that table come the V and J calls and clone size; the DNA was used to work out D and trimming. The sample data list roughly 220,000 clones, and 80% to 90% of these were observed just once. The ten largest account for about 14% of the sample.

Participants in the prospective study were aged about 18 to 95 years, lived in 20 to 25 United States geographic areas, and enrolled through a virtual design. To assign participants to cohorts, the prospective study relied on clinical history that participants themselves reported in a screening survey and a study questionnaire. Each participant in the prospective study had whole blood, serum and a nasopharyngeal or oropharyngeal swab collected by mobile phlebotomists. Over a 2-month period, participants in the prospective study had the option of providing additional blood draws and questionnaires. Before DNA extraction, blood samples from the prospective study were shipped at room temperature or frozen. This sample stems from a study of blood T cell repertoires in COVID-19 (dated by TCRdb to 2018 to 2020). About the investigation overall: Collaborator samples came from the United States, Italy and Spain and covered acute and convalescent phases of COVID-19. The repertoires were released in a freely available public database meant as a resource for research on the immune response to SARS-CoV-2. Sample metadata almost always included a de-identified subject ID, COVID-19 status, age in years and sex. The samples were drawn from the first 160 participants of the ongoing ImmuneRACE study and from roughly 1,300 subjects provided by 6 global collaborators. Where HLA class I and class II types were available, the types were taken from metadata supplied by the sample provider, not from assay-based typing. The prospective study material was composed of cDNA or gDNA derived from T cells, B-cell-depleted T cells, or PBMCs. Deeply sampled blood TCRbeta repertoires from subjects exposed to, actively infected with, or recovered from COVID-19 were included in the dataset.

Results and caveats for the whole study, not just this receptor: The amount of clinical and demographic metadata varied by source and participant and was provided uncurated.

Sequencing used PBMCs or T cells enriched from blood (not recorded which). This clonotype was obtained from a woman in her 50s with acute COVID-19.

The bases are TGTGCCAGCAGTGAAGGGAGAGCCTTCAACACTGAAGCTTTCTTT. Translated, it gives CASSEGRAFNTEAFF. This sequence uses TRBV2 and TRBJ1-1; too little of a D gene remains to name it. The V and J ends are trimmed by 1 base and 2 bases, leaving 11 bases between them. Counted from cysteine to phenylalanine, this CDR3 has 15 amino acids. The sequence is cut down to CDR3 DNA, 45 bases in frame from base 1. Based on the germline V gene, the CDR1 and CDR2 sequences are SNHLY and FYNNEI.